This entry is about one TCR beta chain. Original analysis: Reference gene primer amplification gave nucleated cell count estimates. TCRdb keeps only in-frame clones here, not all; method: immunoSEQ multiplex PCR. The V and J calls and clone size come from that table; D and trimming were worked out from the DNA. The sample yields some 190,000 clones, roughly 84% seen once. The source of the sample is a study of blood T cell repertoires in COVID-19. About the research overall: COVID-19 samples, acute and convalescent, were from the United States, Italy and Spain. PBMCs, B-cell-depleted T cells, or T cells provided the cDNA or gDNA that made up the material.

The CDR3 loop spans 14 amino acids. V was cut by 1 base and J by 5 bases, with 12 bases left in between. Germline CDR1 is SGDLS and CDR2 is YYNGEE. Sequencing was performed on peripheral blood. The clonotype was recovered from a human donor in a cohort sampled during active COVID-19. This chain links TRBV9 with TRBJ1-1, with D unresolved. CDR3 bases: TGTGCCAGCAGCGTAATCAGCTCGGGGACTGAAGCTTTCTTT. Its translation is CASSVISSGTEAFF.